The rows below give T cell receptor beta chains drawn from one sample of a study of blood T cell repertoires in COVID-19. TCRdb's table, derived via immunoSEQ multiplex PCR, lists solely in-frame clones and lacks some. The sample holds about 97,000 clones, roughly 86% seen once. Sequencing used peripheral blood. The receptors shown here come from a woman in her twenties or thirties with acute or convalescent COVID-19. The CDR3 runs from the conserved cysteine through the conserved F or W. The D gene is left open where the match is weak. The size entry is marked missing in some rows and otherwise reads once, few, many or a size class.

cdr3_nt cdr3_aa j_call d_call cdr3_length clone_size v_call
TGTGCCAGCAGTTTAGGCGGGGGGCATCGAGATACGCAGTATTTT CASSLGGGHRDTQYF TRBJ2-3 TRBD2 15 few TRBV27
TGTGCCAGCCATTATCAGCCCCAGCATTTT CASHYQPQHF TRBJ1-5 - 10 - TRBV28
TGTGCCAGCAGCCCCCCGCGGGCCCCTGGAGGAGAGCAGTACTTC CASSPPRAPGGEQYF TRBJ2-7 - 15 - TRBV7-8
TGTGCCAGCAGTGAGGTACCGAGCGAAGCTTTCTTT CASSEVPSEAFF TRBJ1-1 - 12 - TRBV2
TGTGCCAGCAGCTATGACAGGGCAAATGAAAAACTGTTTTTT CASSYDRANEKLFF TRBJ1-4 TRBD1 14 - TRBV11-3
TGTGCCAGCAGACCCGGACAGGGGGGAACCTACGAGCAGTACTTC CASRPGQGGTYEQYF TRBJ2-7 TRBD1 15 - TRBV6-5
TGTGCCAGCAGTCCGGTGGGGGCTGGCTATGGCTACACCTTC CASSPVGAGYGYTF TRBJ1-2 - 14 - TRBV28
TGCGCCAGCAGCCAAGACAACAGGGAGAATGAAAAACTGTTTTTT CASSQDNRENEKLFF TRBJ1-4 - 15 - TRBV4-1
TGTGCCAGCTCTCTCCTCGAGGAACCGAACGAGCAGTACTTC CASSLLEEPNEQYF TRBJ2-7 - 14 once TRBV27
TGTGCCAGCAGCTCCGGACAGATCTATGGCTACACCTTC CASSSGQIYGYTF TRBJ1-2 - 13 - TRBV7-2
TGTGCCACCGCCGACCGGGGAGGGAGCAGGGATACGCAGTATTTT CATADRGGSRDTQYF TRBJ2-3 TRBD2 15 - TRBV27
TGTGCCACCAGCAGACCGGGACAGGGGGGCTATGGCTACACCTTC CATSRPGQGGYGYTF TRBJ1-2 TRBD1 15 - TRBV15
TGTGCCAGCAGCCATGCCCCGGGACAGGGAGGACTTAACACTGAAGCTTTCTTT CASSHAPGQGGLNTEAFF TRBJ1-1 TRBD1 18 - TRBV14
TGCAGTGCTTGGGACATCTATGGCTACACCTTC CSAWDIYGYTF TRBJ1-2 - 11 - TRBV20-1
TGTGCCAGCAGCCCTATTCGGGGGACTGAAGCTTTCTTT CASSPIRGTEAFF TRBJ1-1 - 13 - TRBV11-2
TGTGCCAGCAGCTTCGCCGGGGAATATTCCTCTGGAAACACCATATATTTT CASSFAGEYSSGNTIYF TRBJ1-3 - 17 - TRBV13
TGTGCCAGCAGTGAACTCCGGTATGCAACAGATACGCAGTATTTT CASSELRYATDTQYF TRBJ2-3 - 15 - TRBV6-1